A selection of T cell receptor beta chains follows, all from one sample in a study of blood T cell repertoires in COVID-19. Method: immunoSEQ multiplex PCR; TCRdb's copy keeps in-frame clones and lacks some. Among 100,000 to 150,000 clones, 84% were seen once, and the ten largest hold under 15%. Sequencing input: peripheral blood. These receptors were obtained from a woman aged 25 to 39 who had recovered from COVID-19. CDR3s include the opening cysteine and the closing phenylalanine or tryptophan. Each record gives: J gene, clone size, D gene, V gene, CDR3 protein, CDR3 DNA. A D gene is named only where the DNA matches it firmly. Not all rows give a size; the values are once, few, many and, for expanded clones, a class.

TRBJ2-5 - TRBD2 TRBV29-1 CSVARTSTQETQYF TGCAGCGTGGCTCGGACTAGCACCCAAGAGACCCAGTACTTC
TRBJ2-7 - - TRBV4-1 CASSQRGSDEQYF TGCGCCAGCAGCCAAAGGGGGTCCGACGAGCAGTACTTC
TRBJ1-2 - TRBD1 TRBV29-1 CSGRQGANYGYTF TGCAGCGGCCGACAGGGCGCAAACTATGGCTACACCTTC
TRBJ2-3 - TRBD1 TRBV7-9 CASSPGQGKTYPDTQYF TGTGCCAGCAGTCCAGGACAGGGGAAGACCTACCCCGATACGCAGTATTTT
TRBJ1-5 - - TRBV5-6 CASSLWAQPQHF TGTGCCAGCAGCTTGTGGGCACAGCCCCAGCATTTT
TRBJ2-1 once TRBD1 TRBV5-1 CASSLGQATLSGNEQFF TGCGCCAGCAGCTTAGGACAGGCTACCCTCTCGGGCAATGAGCAGTTCTTC
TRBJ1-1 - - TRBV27 CASSSGFRGSSEAFF TGTGCCAGCAGTTCGGGATTCCGGGGGAGCTCTGAAGCTTTCTTT
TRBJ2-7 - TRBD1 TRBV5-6 CASSPGGRGSYEQYF TGTGCCAGCAGCCCAGGGGGCAGGGGCTCCTACGAGCAGTACTTC
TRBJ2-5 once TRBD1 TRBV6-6 CASSYWTGRQETQYF TGTGCCAGCAGTTACTGGACAGGTAGACAAGAGACCCAGTACTTC
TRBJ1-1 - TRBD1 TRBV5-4 CASSPGQGAHRTEAFF TGTGCCAGCAGCCCCGGACAGGGGGCGCATCGAACTGAAGCTTTCTTT
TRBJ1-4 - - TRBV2 CASRDLGEKLFF TGTGCCAGCAGGGACTTAGGGGAAAAACTGTTTTTT
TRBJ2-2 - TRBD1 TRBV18 CASSREGAQSTGELFF TGTGCCAGCTCACGCGAGGGGGCCCAATCCACCGGGGAGCTGTTTTTT
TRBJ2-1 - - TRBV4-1 CASSRVTAGEQFF TGCGCCAGCAGCCGCGTAACAGCGGGTGAGCAGTTCTTC
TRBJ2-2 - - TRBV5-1 CASSLDGDSLRGGELFF TGCGCCAGCAGCTTGGACGGGGACTCCCTGAGGGGCGGGGAGCTGTTTTTT
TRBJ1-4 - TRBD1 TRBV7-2 CASSPGQGNEKLFF TGTGCCAGCAGCCCCGGACAGGGTAATGAAAAACTGTTTTTT
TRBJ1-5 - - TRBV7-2 CASSSREGNQPQHF TGTGCCAGCAGCTCGAGGGAAGGGAATCAGCCCCAGCATTTT
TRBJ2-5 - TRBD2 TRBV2 CASRPGGTSGIYFMETQYF TGTGCCAGCAGGCCCGGCGGGACTAGCGGGATTTATTTTATGGAGACCCAGTACTTC
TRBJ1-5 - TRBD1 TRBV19 CASSQGARQPQHF TGTGCCAGTAGCCAGGGGGCTAGGCAGCCCCAGCATTTT
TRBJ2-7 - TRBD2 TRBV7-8 CASSLGREEDEQYF TGTGCCAGCAGCTTAGGGCGGGAGGAAGACGAGCAGTACTTC
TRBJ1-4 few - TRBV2 CASAGINEKLFF TGTGCCAGCGCAGGGATTAATGAAAAACTGTTTTTT
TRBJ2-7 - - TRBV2 CASSDMGANEQYF TGTGCCAGCAGTGATATGGGGGCCAACGAGCAGTACTTC
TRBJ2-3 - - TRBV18 CASSQTTGLTDTQYF TGTGCCAGCTCACAGACAACAGGGCTTACAGATACGCAGTATTTT
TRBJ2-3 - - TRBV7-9 CASSRVTDTQYF TGTGCCAGCAGCCGGGTCACAGATACGCAGTATTTT
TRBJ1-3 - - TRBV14 CASSRGGSGNTIYF TGTGCCAGCAGCCGGGGGGGATCTGGAAACACCATATATTTT
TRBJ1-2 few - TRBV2 CASTDSYGYTF TGTGCCAGCACGGACAGCTATGGCTACACCTTC
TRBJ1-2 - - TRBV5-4 CASSDGLNYGYTF TGTGCCAGCTCTGATGGGCTCAACTATGGCTACACCTTC
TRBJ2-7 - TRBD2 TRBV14 CASSGPGESGSSYEQYF TGTGCCAGCAGCGGCCCGGGCGAGAGCGGGAGCTCCTACGAGCAGTACTTC
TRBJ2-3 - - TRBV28 CASSSYYYGDSQGTDTQYF TGTGCCAGCAGTTCCTATTATTATGGGGACTCTCAGGGAACAGATACGCAGTATTTT
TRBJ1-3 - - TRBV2 CASSPSAQSSGNTIYF TGTGCCAGCAGTCCCTCAGCGCAGAGCTCTGGAAACACCATATATTTT
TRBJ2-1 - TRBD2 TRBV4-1 CASSQASQASGFFNEQFF TGCGCCAGCAGCCAAGCATCACAGGCTAGCGGGTTTTTTAATGAGCAGTTCTTC
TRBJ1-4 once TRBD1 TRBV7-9 CASSNQGAGGEKLFF TGTGCCAGCAGCAACCAGGGGGCCGGAGGTGAAAAACTGTTTTTT
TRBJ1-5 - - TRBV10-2 CASTPHGGAGQPQHF TGCGCCAGCACCCCCCATGGGGGGGCAGGTCAGCCCCAGCATTTT
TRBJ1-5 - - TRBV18 CASSRAQGSNQPQHF TGTGCCAGCTCACGAGCGCAGGGGAGCAATCAGCCCCAGCATTTT
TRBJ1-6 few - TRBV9 CASSSRSLASPLHF TGTGCCAGCAGCTCCCGGTCCTTAGCTTCACCCCTCCACTTT
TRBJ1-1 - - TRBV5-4 CASSWTIRRGADTEAFF TGTGCCAGCAGCTGGACCATACGTCGGGGGGCGGACACTGAAGCTTTCTTT
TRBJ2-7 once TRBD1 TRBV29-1 CSVVGDRPVEQYF TGCAGCGTCGTTGGGGACAGACCTGTCGAGCAGTACTTC
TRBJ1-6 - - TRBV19 CASNTYLQGGNSPLHF TGTGCCAGTAACACTTACTTACAGGGCGGCAATTCACCCCTCCACTTT
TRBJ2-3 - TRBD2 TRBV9 CASSTSGGATDTQYF TGTGCCAGCAGCACATCCGGGGGGGCCACAGATACGCAGTATTTT
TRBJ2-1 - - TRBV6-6 CASSRDRTIYNEQFF TGTGCCAGCAGCCGTGACAGGACAATTTACAATGAGCAGTTCTTC
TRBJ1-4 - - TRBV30 CAWSGLGGANEKLFF TGTGCCTGGAGTGGTTTGGGGGGAGCTAATGAAAAACTGTTTTTT
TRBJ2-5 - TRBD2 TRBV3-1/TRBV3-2 CASSQGRLAGGLETQYF TGTGCCAGCAGCCAAGGCCGACTAGCGGGTGGGTTAGAGACCCAGTACTTC
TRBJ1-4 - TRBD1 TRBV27 CASSLLMTGGFKLFF TGTGCCAGCAGTTTATTAATGACAGGGGGTTTTAAACTGTTTTTT
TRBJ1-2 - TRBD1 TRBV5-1 CASSPRTGGVNGYTF TGCGCCAGCAGCCCACGGACAGGGGGCGTAAATGGCTACACCTTC
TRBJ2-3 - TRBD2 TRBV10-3 CAISVSGGPDTQYF TGTGCCATCAGTGTTAGCGGGGGACCAGATACGCAGTATTTT
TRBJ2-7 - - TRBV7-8 CASSLGSWTTAF TGTGCCAGCAGCTTAGGGAGCTGGACAACGGCTTTC
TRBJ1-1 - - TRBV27 CASNWAGGTEAFF TGTGCCAGCAATTGGGCCGGGGGGACTGAAGCTTTCTTT
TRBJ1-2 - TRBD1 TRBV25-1 CASRGDSNHYGYTF TGTGCCAGCAGGGGGGACAGCAACCACTATGGCTACACCTTC
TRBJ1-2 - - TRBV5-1 CASSFRDTYGYTF TGCGCCAGCAGCTTTAGGGACACCTATGGCTACACCTTC
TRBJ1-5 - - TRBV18 CASSQGVSNQPQHF TGTGCCAGCTCACAGGGGGTTAGCAATCAGCCCCAGCATTTT
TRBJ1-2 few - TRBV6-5 CASSPWRGAGYGYTF TGTGCCAGCAGTCCATGGCGGGGGGCAGGGTATGGCTACACCTTC
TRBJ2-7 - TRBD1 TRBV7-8 CASSLGDRVYEQYF TGTGCCAGCAGCTTAGGGGACAGGGTCTACGAGCAGTACTTC
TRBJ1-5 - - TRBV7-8 CASSSGLLNQPQHF TGTGCCAGCAGCTCCGGACTGCTCAATCAGCCCCAGCATTTT
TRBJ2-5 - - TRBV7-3 CASSFFPSIGETQYF TGTGCCAGCAGCTTCTTCCCCTCGATCGGAGAGACCCAGTACTTC
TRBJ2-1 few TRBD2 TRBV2 CASRRTRTYNEQFF TGTGCCAGCAGGCGGACTAGGACCTACAATGAGCAGTTCTTC
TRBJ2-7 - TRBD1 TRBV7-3 CASSLTGQGAYEQYF TGTGCCAGCAGCTTAACAGGTCAGGGGGCCTACGAGCAGTACTTC
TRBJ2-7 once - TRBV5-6 CASRTGSAYEQYF TGTGCCAGCAGAACCGGGTCCGCCTACGAGCAGTACTTC
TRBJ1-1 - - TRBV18 CASSTNTEAFF TGTGCCAGCTCCACTAACACTGAAGCTTTCTTT
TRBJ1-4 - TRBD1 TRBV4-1 CASSQPPGLRTGDHKLFF TGCGCCAGCAGCCAACCGCCGGGGCTTCGGACAGGCGATCACAAACTGTTTTTT
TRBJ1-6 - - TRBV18 CASSPDRKNSPLHF TGTGCCAGCTCACCAGACAGAAAGAATTCACCCCTCCACTTT
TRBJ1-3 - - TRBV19 CASSILSTGIRSGNTIYF TGTGCCAGTAGTATCCTCTCTACCGGGATCCGCTCTGGAAACACCATATATTTT